This T cell receptor beta chain derives from a study of T cells in Graves' hyperthyroidism and ophthalmopathy. CDR3 size: 14 residues. Germline V gene lookup returns CDR1 DFQATT and CDR2 SNEGSKA (reference sequence). On this clonotype: The antigen is not known. It may be a read error: a sequence one base away is much more abundant.

Template material for amplifying TCR beta CDR3 regions consisted of RNA transcripts. An initial round of RT-PCR targeting the TCR CDR3 relied on the HTBI primer set. TCRdb reanalysed the multiplex PCR reads using MiXCR and keeps one entry per CDR3 protein. The sample yields a few hundred thousand distinct CDR3 sequences, about 15% seen once. The study, taken as a whole, reports: In blood, most of the thyroid clonotypes expanded above 0.001 were also present. From stable hyperthyroidism, ophthalmopathy was separated by a 13 V-J model.

The chain employs TRBV20-1 and TRBJ2-3; D might be TRBD1 or TRBD2, each matching 5 bases. The TCR originated in a woman aged 30 to 39 with Graves' hyperthyroidism. Sequenced sample: blood. The CDR3: CGARADGAGDTQYF. The CDR3 bases are TGCGGTGCTAGAGCGGATGGGGCGGGAGATACGCAGTATTTT.